The clone carrying this T cell receptor (beta chain) was found once. The antigen remains undetermined. Profiled with immunoSEQ multiplex PCR; TCRdb holds only in-frame clones, not every one. Of approximately 100,000 clones listed, 75% to 95% were seen once; the top ten hold approximately 0.49%. This sample was included in a study of OX40 agonist ivuxolimab in advanced cancers. Overall study: Allowance was made for prior anti-PD-1, anti-PD-L1 or anti-CTLA-4 therapy, and 40% to 45% had some.

General study findings and limits: The average count of expanded clones was higher among CD8+ T cells than among CD4+.

Germline V gene data show CDR1 as SGHRS and CDR2 as YFSETQ. The V end lost 0 bases, the J end lost 8 bases, and 14 bases lay between the germline ends. The CDR3 sequence is 14 residues long. The sequences come from CD4+ or CD8+ T cells sorted from blood, collected in a trial of the OX40 agonist ivuxolimab. The chain carries TRBV5-1 and TRBJ1-1; maybe TRBD1 (5 bases). This TCR came from an adult with an advanced solid tumor such as melanoma, head and neck, liver or kidney cancer. The CDR3: CASSLAGMTEEAFF. For the CDR3, the DNA is TGCGCCAGCAGCTTGGCCGGTATGACAGAAGAAGCTTTCTTT.